The clone carrying this TCR beta chain has just one count. Its antigen is as yet unknown. In the PCR, 60 Vbeta and 13 Jbeta primers were used. Assay used: immunoSEQ multiplex PCR; TCRdb lists only in-frame clones, some missing. In the table there are about 150,000 clones, about four fifths of which are singletons. This entry belongs to a study of cytomegalovirus exposure and HLA in healthy donors. Points from the study as a whole: It was taken for granted in presence/absence analyses that sequencing depth across donors was roughly uniform. In a later analysis, productive TCRs from donors in an Asian-associated ancestry cluster reportedly carried fewer N-insertions than the cohort mean. The authors confirmed in vitro that a few CMV-associated chains were specific for CMV antigens.

This CDR3 comprises 15 residues. Trimming at V came to 5 bases and at J to 0 bases, leaving 3 bases not matched to a gene. Germline loops: CDR1 SEHNR, CDR2 FQNEAQ (reference sequence). The TCR sequence derives from a man aged 30 to 45 in good health and CMV-seropositive. The V call is TRBV7-9, the J call TRBJ2-3, with 9 bases fitting TRBD2. Sample: PBMCs. CDR3 region: CASSKREVSTDTQYF. As DNA, the CDR3 is TGTGCCAGCAGCAAGCGGGAGGTGAGCACAGATACGCAGTATTTT.